A selection of T cell receptor beta chains follows, all from one sample in a study of blood T cell repertoires in COVID-19. Sequencing was performed with immunoSEQ multiplex PCR; in TCRdb, only in-frame clones are kept and a portion is missing. The sample has 100,000 to 150,000 clones, roughly 84% seen once. Sequencing used peripheral blood. These receptors all come from a woman of 80 years or more with acute or convalescent COVID-19. Both conserved end residues are part of each CDR3. The D gene is left open where the match is weak. Size is omitted from some rows. Given values are once, few, many or a class for expanded clones.

j_call v_call clone_size d_call cdr3_aa cdr3_nt
TRBJ2-3 TRBV9 NA TRBD2 CASSVGSGSSDTQYF TGTGCCAGCAGCGTAGGTAGCGGGAGCTCAGATACGCAGTATTTT
TRBJ1-1 TRBV7-9 NA NA CASSLRGKGVEAFF TGTGCCAGCAGCTTAAGGGGTAAGGGGGTTGAAGCTTTCTTT
TRBJ2-3 TRBV5-4 NA TRBD1 CASSRDRSTDTQYF TGTGCCAGCAGCCGGGACAGGAGCACAGATACGCAGTATTTT
TRBJ2-7 TRBV30 NA NA CAWSVGRGWEQYF TGTGCCTGGAGTGTCGGCAGGGGTTGGGAGCAGTACTTC
TRBJ2-7 TRBV5-1 NA NA CASSSGTQTYEQYF TGCGCCAGCAGCTCCGGGACACAAACCTACGAGCAGTACTTC
TRBJ1-5 TRBV19 NA NA CASGRVGYSNQPQHF TGTGCCAGTGGCAGGGTTGGATATAGCAATCAGCCCCAGCATTTT
TRBJ2-7 TRBV11-2 NA TRBD1 CASSLDPGTGREQYF TGTGCCAGCAGCTTAGATCCGGGGACAGGGCGGGAGCAGTACTTC
TRBJ1-2 TRBV4-2 NA NA CATMRPNYGYTF TGTGCCACCATGCGTCCGAACTATGGCTACACCTTC
TRBJ1-3 TRBV25-1 NA NA CASSTGGLGSGNTIYF TGTGCCAGCAGCACCGGGGGTCTCGGCTCTGGAAACACCATATATTTT
TRBJ2-7 TRBV4-3 NA TRBD2 CASSQGLAAFYEQYF TGCGCCAGCAGCCAAGGACTAGCAGCCTTTTACGAGCAGTACTTC
TRBJ1-1 TRBV5-1 once NA CASSAVLAKNTEAFF TGCGCCAGCAGCGCCGTCCTAGCTAAGAACACTGAAGCTTTCTTT